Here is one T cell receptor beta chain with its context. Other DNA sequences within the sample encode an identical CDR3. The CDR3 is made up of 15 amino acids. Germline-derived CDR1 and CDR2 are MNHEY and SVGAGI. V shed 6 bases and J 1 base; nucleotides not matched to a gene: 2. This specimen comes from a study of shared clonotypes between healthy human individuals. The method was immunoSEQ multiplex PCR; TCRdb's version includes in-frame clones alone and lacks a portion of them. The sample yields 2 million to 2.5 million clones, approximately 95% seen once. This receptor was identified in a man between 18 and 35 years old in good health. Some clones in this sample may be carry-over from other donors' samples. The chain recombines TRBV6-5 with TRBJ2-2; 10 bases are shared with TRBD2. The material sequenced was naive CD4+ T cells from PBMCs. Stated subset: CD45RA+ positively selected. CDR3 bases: TGTGCCAGCAGAAGGACTAGCGGGAACACCGGGGAGCTGTTTTTT. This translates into CASRRTSGNTGELFF.